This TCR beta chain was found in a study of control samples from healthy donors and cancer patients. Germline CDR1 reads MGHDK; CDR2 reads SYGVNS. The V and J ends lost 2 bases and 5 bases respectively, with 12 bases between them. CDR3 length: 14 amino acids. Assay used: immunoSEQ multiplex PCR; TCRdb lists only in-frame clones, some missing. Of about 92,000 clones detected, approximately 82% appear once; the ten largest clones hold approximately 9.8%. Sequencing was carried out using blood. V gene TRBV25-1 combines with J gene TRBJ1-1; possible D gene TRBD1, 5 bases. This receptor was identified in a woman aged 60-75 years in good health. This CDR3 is CASSEERGWTEAFF. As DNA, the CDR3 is TGTGCCAGCAGTGAAGAGAGGGGTTGGACTGAAGCTTTCTTT.